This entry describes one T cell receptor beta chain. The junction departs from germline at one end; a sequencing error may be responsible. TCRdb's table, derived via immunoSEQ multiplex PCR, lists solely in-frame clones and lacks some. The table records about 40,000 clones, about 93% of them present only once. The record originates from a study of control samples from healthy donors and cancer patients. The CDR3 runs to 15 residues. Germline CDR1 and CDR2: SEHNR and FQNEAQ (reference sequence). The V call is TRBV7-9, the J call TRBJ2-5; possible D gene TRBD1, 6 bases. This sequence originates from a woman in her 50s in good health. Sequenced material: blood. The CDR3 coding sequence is TGTGCCAGCAGCTTAGTCCCTGACAGGCAAGGGACCCAGTACTTC. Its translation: CASSLVPDRQGTQYF.